This T cell receptor (beta chain) was identified during a study of identical twins. Study findings and constraints: Cord blood beta clonotypes that were abundant carried fewer insertions, and memory repertoires showed no such trend. Without tracking the same donors, conclusions rested on cross-sectional statistical analysis. With beta out-of-frame sequences, excess sharing by twins was weaker. Alpha sequences out of frame and shared by twins had excess low generation probability.

From germline, CDR1 is ENHRY and CDR2 SYGVKD. This CDR3 is 15 amino acids long. Trimming removed 3 bases from V and 7 bases from J; junction bases left unmatched: 5. TCRdb itself ran the 5' RACE reads through MiXCR, one entry per CDR3 protein. The table shows 250,000 to 350,000 distinct CDR3 sequences, with roughly 8.6% occurring only once. This clonotype was recorded many times. Its specificity is unknown. These data were also reused for a study on yellow fever vaccine responses in identical twins.

Sequences were obtained from memory (CD45RO+) T cells sorted from blood. V is TRBV10-3 and J is TRBJ1-6; TRBD1 aligns across 8 bases. The origin of this receptor is a woman in her late teens or twenties in good health. CDR3 nucleotides: TGTGCCATCAGTGATCGGACAGGGATGAATTCACCCCTCCACTTT. It encodes CAISDRTGMNSPLHF.